This T cell receptor beta chain comes out of a study of T cell clonality in common variable immunodeficiency. Caucasian heritage predominated among both patients and controls. In the case of this clone: From the germline J gene comes the end of the CDR3, since the read stops 3 residues before it.

The CDR3 is 12 amino acids. Germline lookup yields CDR1 SEHNR and CDR2 FQNEAQ (reference sequence). Measured with immunoSEQ multiplex PCR; TCRdb has only the in-frame clones, and not every one. Altogether tens of thousands of clones were found in the sample, and no singletons occur. This clonotype originated in a person aged 18 to 70 in good health. Sequenced sample: peripheral blood mononuclear cells. The V and J genes are TRBV7-9 and TRBJ1-1, with D uncertain. The DNA read from the CDR3 is TGTGCCAGCAGCTTAGAGGCGGAGACC. Protein product: CASSLEAET. The entire CDR3 protein is CASSLEAETAFF.